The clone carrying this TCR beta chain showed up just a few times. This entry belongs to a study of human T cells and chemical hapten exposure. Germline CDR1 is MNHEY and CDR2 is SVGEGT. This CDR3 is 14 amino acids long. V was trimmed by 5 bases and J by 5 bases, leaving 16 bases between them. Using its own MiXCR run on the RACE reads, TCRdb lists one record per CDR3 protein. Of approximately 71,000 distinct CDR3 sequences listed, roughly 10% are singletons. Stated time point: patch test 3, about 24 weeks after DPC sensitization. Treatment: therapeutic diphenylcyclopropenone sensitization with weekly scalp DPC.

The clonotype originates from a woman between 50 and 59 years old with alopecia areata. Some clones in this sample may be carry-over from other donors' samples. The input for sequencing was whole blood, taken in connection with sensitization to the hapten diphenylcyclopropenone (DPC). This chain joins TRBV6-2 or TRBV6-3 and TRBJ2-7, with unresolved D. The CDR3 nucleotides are TGTGCCAGCAGTCGGACCCTAAGCCTGAACGAGCAGTACTTC. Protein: CASSRTLSLNEQYF.